Sequencing of this T cell receptor (beta chain) was carried out in a study of cytomegalovirus exposure and HLA in healthy donors. Overall study findings and caveats: Based on reports, TCR beta sequences accurately predicted HLA-A and HLA-B alleles for most subjects.

In regard to this clone: The antigen remains undetermined.

The study ran its PCR with 60 Vbeta and 13 Jbeta primers. The table came from immunoSEQ multiplex PCR; TCRdb's copy has only in-frame clones and leaves some out. Recorded here are 55,000 to 85,000 clones; the top ten clones represent 1.7%. The specimen sequenced was PBMCs. The clonotype comes from a woman aged 25 to 45 in good health and CMV-seronegative.

CDR3 sequence: CASSIGGGYYNEQFF. CDR3 bases: TGTGCCAGTAGTATTGGGGGAGGATATTACAATGAGCAGTTCTTC. This chain connects TRBV19 to TRBJ2-1, with D perhaps matching TRBD2 (6 bases). The CDR3 has 15 residues. V lost 3 bases and J lost 4, with 13 bases in between. CDR1 is LNHDA and CDR2 is SQIVND in the germline V gene (reference sequence).